This TCR beta chain appears in the sequencing data of a study of blood T cell repertoires in COVID-19. Study overall: Samples representing acute and convalescent COVID-19 were sourced from the United States, Italy and Spain. PBMCs, B-cell-depleted T cells, or T cells provided the cDNA or gDNA that made up the material.

Profiling relied on immunoSEQ multiplex PCR, and the TCRdb table lists in-frame clones only, not all of them. The repertoire includes about 97,000 clones, about 87% of them detected once, and over 15% sits in the top ten. This receptor was identified in a human donor in a cohort sampled during active COVID-19. The source material was peripheral blood.

The DNA for the CDR3 is TGCGCCAGCAGCTTGCGGCAGGGTGGCGACGAGCAGTACTTC. Its protein is CASSLRQGGDEQYF. The V and J genes are TRBV5-1 and TRBJ2-7; maybe TRBD1 (5 bases). The CDR3 covers 14 residues. Per germline, CDR1 SGHRS and CDR2 YFSETQ. The V gene lost 1 base and the J gene lost 5 bases, with 13 bases spanning the gap. Using reference TRBV5-1 and TRBJ2-7 for the parts outside the CDR3, the full variable domain is KAGVTQTPRYLIKTRGQQVTLSCSPISGHRSVSWYQQTPGQGLQFLFEYFSETQRNKGNFPGRFSGRQFSNSRSEMNVSTLELGDSALYLCASSLRQGGDEQYFGPGTRLTVT.